This is a list of T cell receptor beta chains from one sample in a study of blood T cell repertoires in COVID-19. Repertoires were generated with immunoSEQ multiplex PCR, while TCRdb's copy carries only in-frame clones and drops some. This table holds approximately 350,000 clones, around 82% found once. The sequenced material came from peripheral blood. The receptors come from a young man with active or convalescent COVID-19. Each CDR3 is given with its conserved first and last residue. The D gene is left open where the match is weak. The size of a clone is reported for some rows only, either as once, few or many, or as a class for expanded clones.

>TRBV28|-|TRBJ1-1|TRBD1
CASFQGARTEAFF
TGTGCCAGCTTCCAGGGGGCGCGGACTGAAGCTTTCTTT
>TRBV6-5|-|TRBJ2-7|TRBD1
CASRDRVSSEQYF
TGTGCCAGCAGGGACAGGGTCTCTTCCGAGCAGTACTTC
>TRBV5-4|-|TRBJ1-2|TRBD1
CASSPDTGGAIGYTF
TGTGCCAGCAGCCCCGATACAGGGGGCGCAATTGGCTACACCTTC
>TRBV9|-|TRBJ2-3|-
CASSPHLSGLTDTQYF
TGTGCCAGCAGCCCTCATCTTAGCGGCCTCACAGATACGCAGTATTTT
>TRBV7-9|-|TRBJ1-1|-
CASSLRDTNTEAFF
TGTGCCAGCAGCTTACGGGATACGAACACTGAAGCTTTCTTT
>TRBV15|-|TRBJ2-2|-
CATSREAGTNTGELFF
TGTGCCACCAGCAGAGAGGCAGGGACAAACACCGGGGAGCTGTTTTTT
>TRBV7-9|once|TRBJ2-2|TRBD2
CASSLGLAGYTGELFF
TGTGCCAGCAGCTTAGGGCTAGCGGGTTACACCGGGGAGCTGTTTTTT
>TRBV19|-|TRBJ1-4|-
CASTSGQESEKLFF
TGTGCCAGTACCTCTGGACAAGAGAGTGAAAAACTGTTTTTT
>TRBV7-2|-|TRBJ2-7|-
CASSLAGTRAEEQYF
TGTGCCAGCAGCTTAGCCGGGACAAGGGCGGAAGAGCAGTACTTC
>TRBV7-2|-|TRBJ1-6|TRBD1
CASSLDRGLNSPLHF
TGTGCCAGCAGCCTCGACAGGGGGCTAAATTCACCCCTCCACTTT
>TRBV6-5|-|TRBJ2-7|TRBD2
CASKASGGVYEQYF
TGTGCCAGCAAGGCGAGCGGGGGGGTCTACGAGCAGTACTTC
>TRBV11-2|once|TRBJ2-7|-
CASSLAQGYEQYF
TGTGCCAGCAGCTTAGCTCAGGGTTACGAGCAGTACTTC
>TRBV25-1|-|TRBJ1-1|-
CASSESSGNTEAFF
TGTGCCAGCAGTGAGTCCAGTGGGAACACTGAAGCTTTCTTT
>TRBV28|few|TRBJ1-2|-
CASSPGGNYGYTF
TGTGCCAGCTCCCCGGGGGGAAACTATGGCTACACCTTC
>TRBV19|-|TRBJ2-7|TRBD2
CASSIFPPGLAGVSYEQYF
TGTGCCAGTAGTATATTCCCTCCAGGACTAGCGGGAGTTTCCTACGAGCAGTACTTC
>TRBV11-3|-|TRBJ2-2|TRBD2
CASSLLGGTGELFF
TGTGCCAGCAGCTTGCTCGGGGGGACCGGGGAGCTGTTTTTT
>TRBV19|-|TRBJ1-2|-
CASSTSGKGGYTF
TGTGCCAGTAGTACATCAGGGAAGGGCGGCTACACCTTC
>TRBV6-2/TRBV6-3|-|TRBJ1-5|TRBD1
CASSTGGLSNQPQHF
TGTGCCAGCAGTACAGGGGGCTTAAGCAATCAGCCCCAGCATTTT
>TRBV15|-|TRBJ1-1|-
CATSREARTEAFF
TGTGCCACCAGCAGAGAAGCGCGCACTGAAGCTTTCTTT
>TRBV5-4|-|TRBJ2-7|-
CASSFSVSSSYEQYF
TGTGCCAGCAGCTTTTCGGTCTCAAGCTCCTACGAGCAGTACTTC
>TRBV15|-|TRBJ2-3|-
CATSRDRTDYTDTQYF
TGTGCCACCAGCAGAGATAGGACGGACTACACAGATACGCAGTATTTT
>TRBV9|few|TRBJ2-1|-
CASSEEARSSSYNEQFF
TGTGCCAGCAGCGAGGAGGCCCGGTCGTCTTCCTACAATGAGCAGTTCTTC
>TRBV7-8|-|TRBJ2-7|-
CASSLSTVSYEQYF
TGTGCCAGCAGCTTAAGCACAGTCTCCTACGAGCAGTACTTC
>TRBV6-5|-|TRBJ1-4|-
CASRSNRAGGEKLFF
TGTGCCAGCAGGAGCAACAGGGCGGGGGGTGAAAAACTGTTTTTT
>TRBV4-3|-|TRBJ2-3|TRBD2
CASSQALPHLAGGRIDTQYF
TGCGCCAGCAGCCAAGCTTTACCCCACTTAGCGGGAGGGCGTATAGATACGCAGTATTTT
>TRBV20-1|-|TRBJ2-1|-
CSARIQGEQFF
TGCAGTGCTAGGATACAGGGTGAGCAGTTCTTC
>TRBV28|few|TRBJ2-7|-
CASTPAYFHYEQYF
TGTGCCAGCACTCCTGCGTACTTTCACTACGAGCAGTACTTC
>TRBV2|-|TRBJ1-6|-
CASSDEPHSPLHF
TGTGCCAGCAGTGATGAGCCCCATTCACCCCTCCACTTT